This passage covers 13 T cell receptor beta chains from one sample sequenced in a study of T cell responses to AZD1222 COVID-19 vaccine. Clones were read by immunoSEQ multiplex PCR, and TCRdb kept only the in-frame ones, dropping some. The table includes 110,000 to 150,000 clones, 85% to 95% detected once. The starting material was peripheral blood, obtained after recovery from COVID-19. The receptors here all came from an adult who had recovered from COVID-19.

This chain joins TRBV21-1 and TRBJ2-7; the table's TRBD1 call for D was not verified on the DNA. TRBV21-1 is reported as a pseudogene. There are 17 residues in the CDR3. CDR3 DNA sequence: TGTGCCAGCATCTCTAGCTGGGGGTCAGGGGGCCTCTACGAGCAGTACTTC. Translated, it gives CASISSWGSGGLYEQYF.

The chain links TRBV29-1 to TRBJ1-2, with D tentatively TRBD1 (5 bases). The V gene lost 7 bases and the J gene lost 3 bases, with 9 bases spanning the gap. CDR1 SQVTM and CDR2 ANQGSEA come from the germline V gene. This CDR3 has 11 residues. In DNA form, the CDR3 reads TGCAGCGCCCAGACAGACTATGGCTACACCTTC. Its protein product is CSAQTDYGYTF.

The rearrangement uses TRBV11-2 and TRBJ2-1; 7 nucleotides align to TRBD2. The V and J ends lost 2 bases and 3 bases, in that order; junction bases with no gene match: 4. Germline assignment: CDR1 SGHAT and CDR2 FQNNGV. CDR3 length: 15 residues. CDR3 amino acids: CASSLRASGYNEQFF. In DNA form, the CDR3 reads TGTGCCAGCAGCTTAAGGGCTAGCGGCTACAATGAGCAGTTCTTC.

The chain joins TRBV30 to TRBJ2-3, with D perhaps assigned TRBD1 or TRBD2 (5 bases each). Germline V gene lookup returns CDR1 GTSNPN and CDR2 SVGIG (reference sequence). Trimming cost V 4 bases and J 0 bases, with 11 bases left between them. The CDR3 is 14 residues long. The DNA of the CDR3 is TGTGCCTGGAACGGGGCTTCTAGCACAGATACGCAGTATTTT. Protein sequence: CAWNGASSTDTQYF.

The J gene is TRBJ2-7, the V gene TRBV2, with D maybe TRBD1 (5 bases). CDR3 length equals 14 residues. V was shortened by 7 bases and J by 2 bases, with 15 bases between the two germline ends. CDR1 and CDR2 from the germline V gene are SNHLY and FYNNEI. In nucleotides, the CDR3 is TGTGCCAGCACGTATAGGGGCGCCCCCTACGAGCAGTACTTC. Protein: CASTYRGAPYEQYF.

This rearrangement joins TRBV11-3 to TRBJ2-1; D is unresolved. The CDR3 runs to 13 residues. The germline V gene has CDR1 SGHNT and CDR2 YENEEA. V was trimmed by 1 base and J by 7 bases, leaving 8 bases between them. The CDR3 DNA sequence: TGTGCCAGCAGCTTAGGGCAAAGGAATGAGCAGTTCTTC. Translated: CASSLGQRNEQFF.

This sequence joins TRBV6-2 or TRBV6-3 and TRBJ2-3; the match to TRBD2 covers 13 bases. The V and J ends lost 2 bases and 3 bases, in that order; junction bases with no gene match: 2. Germline values: CDR1 MNHEY, CDR2 SVGEGT. The CDR3 is 16 amino acids. This CDR3 is CASSYGLAGATDTQYF. The CDR3 region has the DNA TGTGCCAGCAGTTACGGACTAGCGGGAGCGACAGATACGCAGTATTTT.

CDR3 DNA sequence: TGTGCCAGCAGCACAGGGGGGACCTGGGGGAATCAGCCCCAGCATTTT. Encoded protein: CASSTGGTWGNQPQHF. This rearrangement joins TRBV5-5 to TRBJ1-5; 8 positions match TRBD1. The CDR3 covers 16 residues. CDR1 is SGHKS and CDR2 is YYEKEE in the germline V gene (reference sequence). With V trimmed by 4 bases and J by 4 bases, 10 bases remained unmatched.

The chain is built from TRBV6-5 and TRBJ2-5; 7 positions match TRBD2. The V segment lost 6 bases and the J segment 5 bases; nucleotides outside the gene matches: 9. Germline values: CDR1 MNHEY, CDR2 SVGAGI. CDR3 size: 14 residues. DNA for the CDR3: TGTGCCAGCAGCTGGGGACTACGAGAGGAGACCCAGTACTTC. Protein sequence: CASSWGLREETQYF.

This clone has just one count. The chain carries TRBV7-3 and TRBJ2-3, with 11 bases aligning to TRBD1. CDR3 length: 16 amino acids. Trimming cost V 3 bases and J 0 bases; bases outside gene matches: 2. The germline V gene encodes CDR1 SGHTA and CDR2 FQGTGA. The CDR3 nucleotides are TGTGCCAGCAGCTTTGGACAGGGGGCCAGCACAGATACGCAGTATTTT. Residues: CASSFGQGASTDTQYF.

The chain uses TRBV24-1 and TRBJ2-1; D is ambiguous. CDR1 and CDR2 (germline): KGHDR, SFDVKD. The CDR3 has 13 amino acids. V dropped 4 bases and J dropped 9 bases, with 12 bases sitting between them. The CDR3 reads CATSENAGTEQFF. The CDR3 coding sequence is TGTGCCACCAGTGAAAATGCAGGAACTGAGCAGTTCTTC.

The V and J genes are TRBV12-5 and TRBJ2-1; 12 bases are a match to TRBD2. The V gene end was trimmed by 6 bases and the J gene end by 7 bases; junction bases not matched to a gene: 16. CDR1 is LGHNT and CDR2 is FRNRAP in the germline V gene. The CDR3 runs 18 residues. As DNA, the CDR3 is TGTGCTAGTGGCCTTCTCCCCGCGACTAGCGGGAGAGATAATGAGCAGTTCTTC. This encodes CASGLLPATSGRDNEQFF.

The chain combines TRBV5-4 with TRBJ2-2; D remains ambiguous. The germline V gene encodes CDR1 SGHNT and CDR2 YYREEE (reference sequence). This CDR3 has 14 amino acids. V lost 1 base, J lost 1 base, and 5 bases lay in between. As DNA, the CDR3 is TGTGCCAGCAGCTTGACACTGAACACCGGGGAGCTGTTTTTT. This codes for CASSLTLNTGELFF.